This TCR beta chain was identified during a study of post-analysis software for immune sequencing data. Study-wide results and caveats: Controls had lower frequencies than patients of 4 or 5 TRBV segments, which included TRBV5-6, TRBV5-1 and TRBV20-1.

Details on this clonotype: Its cognate antigen is unknown.

V shed 5 bases and J shed 6 bases, with 9 bases lying between them. This CDR3 comprises 12 residues. Germline V gives CDR1 SEHNR, CDR2 FQNEAQ (reference sequence). Unique molecular identifiers were built into the TCR beta cDNA libraries. TCRdb processed the PCR reads anew with MiXCR; each CDR3 protein has one entry. The sample includes 740,000 or so distinct CDR3 sequences, under 70% seen only once; the top ten take approximately 4.2%. V is TRBV7-9 and J is TRBJ2-3; no clear D gene. The specimen sequenced was blood. This sequence was found in a girl between 5 and 17 years old with multiple sclerosis. CDR3 nucleotide sequence: TGTGCCAGCAGCCCCGCAGCGGATACGCAGTATTTT. This translates into CASSPAADTQYF.